A selection of T cell receptor beta chains follows, all from one sample in a study of response to subunit inactivated influenza vaccine. TCRdb re-derived calls from the RT-PCR reads in MiXCR, one entry per CDR3 protein. The sample records hundreds of thousands of distinct CDR3 sequences, around 14% being singletons. Sequenced here: PBMCs from blood, sampled 11 to 12 days after vaccination. These receptors all come from a man aged 50 to 59 who received an inactivated influenza vaccine. Both conserved end residues are part of each CDR3. The D gene is left open where the match is weak. Size is omitted from some rows. Given values are once, few, many or a class for expanded clones.

v_call	d_call	j_call	clone_size	cdr3_aa	cdr3_nt
TRBV12-3/TRBV12-4	NA	TRBJ2-7	few	CASSLGQVIAAEQYF	TGTGCCAGCAGTTTAGGACAGGTCATAGCCGCCGAGCAGTACTTC
TRBV5-1	NA	TRBJ1-6	few	CASSPSGRGSPLHF	TGCGCCAGCAGCCCCTCCGGGAGGGGTTCACCCCTCCACTTT
TRBV6-1	NA	TRBJ2-2	NA	CASSATGIGTGELFF	TGTGCCAGCAGTGCTACAGGGATCGGTACCGGGGAGCTGTTTTTT
TRBV4-3	NA	TRBJ2-2	NA	CASSQDLAPGELFF	TGCGCCAGCAGCCAAGATCTCGCGCCCGGGGAGCTGTTTTTT
TRBV12-3/TRBV12-4	NA	TRBJ2-3	few	CASSRGGAQYF	TGTGCCAGCAGCCGTGGCGGCGCGCAGTATTTT
TRBV7-2	TRBD1	TRBJ2-5	few	CASSPFGQANQETQYF	TGTGCCAGCAGCCCGTTCGGACAGGCGAACCAAGAGACCCAGTACTTC
TRBV5-1	TRBD1	TRBJ2-7	NA	CASSFGDSAAYEQYF	TGCGCCAGCAGCTTCGGGGACAGTGCTGCCTACGAGCAGTACTTC
TRBV5-1	NA	TRBJ2-3	few	CASSLEVMDTQYF	TGCGCCAGCAGCTTGGAAGTTATGGATACGCAGTATTTT
TRBV29-1	TRBD2	TRBJ2-1	few	CSVGGSSGRNHNEQFF	TGCAGCGTTGGAGGGTCTAGCGGGAGGAACCACAATGAGCAGTTCTTC
TRBV28	NA	TRBJ2-7	few	CASSPIYLGLGEQYF	TGTGCCAGCAGTCCGATCTATCTGGGATTGGGCGAGCAGTACTTC
TRBV7-2	NA	TRBJ1-6	NA	CASSSHAGSGTLHF	TGTGCCAGCAGCTCCCACGCGGGTTCTGGCACCCTCCACTTT
TRBV20-1	NA	TRBJ2-3	NA	CSARGGLSTDTQYF	TGCAGTGCTAGGGGGGGGCTTAGCACAGATACGCAGTATTTT
TRBV24-1	TRBD1	TRBJ2-2	few	CATSDRGVNTGELFF	TGTGCCACTTCGGACAGGGGCGTGAACACCGGGGAGCTGTTTTTT
TRBV9	NA	TRBJ2-2	NA	CASSVDGLRTGELFF	TGTGCCAGCAGCGTAGATGGTCTGCGCACCGGGGAGCTGTTTTTT
TRBV3-1	NA	TRBJ2-7	few	CASSQERRRFFPDEQYF	TGTGCCAGCAGCCAAGAGCGTCGCAGATTTTTTCCCGACGAGCAGTACTTC
TRBV6-4	NA	TRBJ2-6	NA	CASSEGRSSSGANVLTF	TGTGCCAGCAGCGAGGGACGGAGTTCCTCTGGGGCCAACGTCCTGACTTTC
TRBV20-1	NA	TRBJ2-7	few	CSASGVSFYEQYF	TGCAGTGCTAGTGGGGTCAGCTTCTACGAGCAGTACTTC
TRBV7-2	NA	TRBJ2-5	NA	CASSLSPTTETQYF	TGTGCCAGCAGCTTATCGCCCACTACGGAGACCCAGTACTTC
TRBV12-3/TRBV12-4	TRBD1	TRBJ1-2	few	CASSPLRRDRYYGYTF	TGTGCCAGCAGTCCACTGCGTCGGGACAGATACTATGGCTACACCTTC
TRBV15	TRBD1	TRBJ2-7	NA	CATSRGGQGAHEQYF	TGTGCCACCAGCAGAGGAGGACAGGGGGCTCATGAGCAGTACTTC
TRBV15	TRBD1	TRBJ2-1	NA	CATSREPQGAVVQYNEQFF	TGTGCCACCAGCAGAGAACCCCAGGGGGCGGTGGTTCAATACAATGAGCAGTTCTTC
TRBV6-2/TRBV6-3	TRBD1	TRBJ2-3	NA	CASSYSMPGTGGTDTQYF	TGTGCCAGCAGTTACTCGATGCCCGGGACAGGGGGCACAGATACGCAGTATTTT
TRBV12-3/TRBV12-4	TRBD2	TRBJ2-2	NA	CASSLGTSGSPGELFF	TGTGCCAGCAGTCTAGGGACTAGCGGGAGTCCCGGGGAGCTGTTTTTT
TRBV5-1	TRBD1	TRBJ2-7	many	CASSIRQGGEQYF	TGCGCCAGCAGCATCAGACAGGGCGGCGAGCAGTACTTC
TRBV15	TRBD1	TRBJ2-7	NA	CATSRDAGGYEQYF	TGTGCCACCAGCAGAGATGCAGGGGGCTACGAGCAGTACTTC
TRBV7-6	NA	TRBJ2-7	NA	CASSPSESGEQYF	TGTGCCAGCAGCCCCTCAGAGTCCGGCGAGCAGTACTTC
TRBV27	TRBD2	TRBJ2-1	many	CASSLTSGGGNEQFF	TGTGCCAGCAGTTTAACTAGCGGGGGGGGGAATGAGCAGTTCTTC
TRBV5-1	NA	TRBJ2-3	few	CASSPGQGHTDTQYF	TGCGCCAGCAGCCCCGGGCAGGGACACACAGATACGCAGTATTTT
TRBV11-2	NA	TRBJ1-1	NA	CASSLEIGSRKEAFF	TGTGCCAGCAGCTTAGAGATAGGCAGTAGAAAAGAAGCTTTCTTT
TRBV12-3/TRBV12-4	NA	TRBJ2-1	many	CASSPTASSYNEQFF	TGTGCCAGCAGTCCGACAGCGAGCTCCTACAATGAGCAGTTCTTC
TRBV7-2	NA	TRBJ2-7	many	CASSWGTFYEQYF	TGTGCCAGCAGCTGGGGGACCTTCTACGAGCAGTACTTC
TRBV11-2	NA	TRBJ2-3	few	CASSLEAAYTDTQYF	TGTGCCAGCAGCTTAGAAGCGGCCTACACAGATACGCAGTATTTT
TRBV28	TRBD1	TRBJ2-4	NA	CASSQDRGAKNIQYF	TGTGCCAGCAGTCAGGACAGGGGCGCCAAAAACATTCAGTACTTC
TRBV10-3	NA	TRBJ2-7	many	CALHRAKHSYEQYF	TGTGCCTTGCACCGGGCCAAACACTCCTACGAGCAGTACTTC
TRBV29-1	TRBD1	TRBJ1-2	NA	CSVDKGDSSYTF	TGCAGCGTTGATAAGGGGGACAGTTCTTACACCTTC
TRBV5-1	TRBD1	TRBJ2-7	many	CASSPPGQGARREQYF	TGCGCCAGCAGCCCGCCGGGACAGGGGGCTCGGCGCGAGCAGTACTTC
TRBV20-1	NA	TRBJ1-2	few	CSASAQGNYGYTF	TGCAGTGCTAGTGCGCAGGGAAATTATGGCTACACCTTC
TRBV12-3/TRBV12-4	NA	TRBJ2-5	NA	CASSPQGKTQYF	TGTGCCAGCAGCCCGCAGGGAAAGACCCAGTACTTC
TRBV5-1	NA	TRBJ2-1	few	CASSLVLRVGNEQFF	TGCGCCAGCAGCTTGGTGCTCAGGGTCGGCAATGAGCAGTTCTTC
TRBV4-2	NA	TRBJ2-6	NA	CASSQGATTGANVLTF	TGTGCCAGCAGCCAAGGCGCTACTACAGGGGCCAACGTCCTGACTTTC
TRBV5-1	NA	TRBJ2-5	NA	CASSLTSWSETQYF	TGCGCCAGCAGCTTGACCTCCTGGTCGGAGACCCAGTACTTC
TRBV11-2	TRBD1	TRBJ2-7	few	CASTLGQGAWEQYF	TGTGCCAGCACCTTGGGACAGGGGGCGTGGGAGCAGTACTTC
TRBV7-2	NA	TRBJ2-2	NA	CASSLVGGQNTGELFF	TGTGCCAGCAGCTTAGTGGGGGGGCAGAACACCGGGGAGCTGTTTTTT
TRBV20-1	NA	TRBJ2-7	NA	CSAKRDGGYEQYF	TGCAGTGCTAAACGGGACGGTGGCTACGAGCAGTACTTC
TRBV10-3	TRBD1	TRBJ2-5	NA	CAISEFGTGEETQYF	TGTGCCATCAGTGAGTTCGGGACAGGGGAAGAGACCCAGTACTTC
TRBV5-1	NA	TRBJ2-3	few	CASSFSGKSTDTQYF	TGCGCCAGCTCTTTCTCCGGGAAAAGCACAGATACGCAGTATTTT
TRBV7-9	TRBD1	TRBJ2-7	few	CASSSERDRLEQYF	TGTGCCAGCAGCTCCGAACGGGACAGACTCGAGCAGTACTTC
TRBV4-3	NA	TRBJ2-5	few	CASSQDLGTSRATAQETQYF	TGCGCCAGCAGCCAAGATCTGGGGACATCCAGAGCCACGGCCCAAGAGACCCAGTACTTC
TRBV5-5	TRBD1	TRBJ1-2	NA	CASSHSGTGHYGYTF	TGTGCCAGCAGCCACTCCGGGACAGGGCACTATGGCTACACCTTC
TRBV7-9	TRBD1	TRBJ1-2	NA	CASSQDRAYGYTF	TGTGCCAGCAGCCAGGACAGGGCCTATGGCTACACCTTC
TRBV29-1	NA	TRBJ2-1	NA	CSVLHSASEQFF	TGCAGCGTCCTCCATAGTGCGAGTGAGCAGTTCTTC
TRBV7-2	NA	TRBJ1-1	NA	CASSLAPLGGGGEAFF	TGTGCCAGCAGCTTAGCGCCCCTCGGGGGAGGAGGTGAAGCTTTCTTT
TRBV2	TRBD2	TRBJ2-1	few	CASTPSGSVQFF	TGTGCCAGCACTCCCAGCGGGAGTGTGCAGTTCTTC
TRBV5-5	NA	TRBJ1-5	NA	CASSLLPGHSNQPQHF	TGTGCCAGCAGCTTGCTCCCAGGACATAGCAATCAGCCCCAGCATTTT
TRBV11-1	NA	TRBJ2-3	NA	CASSPGIPLAGASTDTQYF	TGTGCCAGCAGCCCAGGGATCCCCCTGGCGGGGGCTAGCACAGATACGCAGTATTTT